This is a list of T cell receptor beta chains from one sample in a study of T cell repertoires in cytomegalovirus infection. TCRdb passed the reads through MiXCR, listing each CDR3 protein once. Of roughly 800,000 distinct CDR3 sequences listed, 25% to 30% were seen once; the top ten hold less than 15%. These receptors' targets are unknown. The sequences come from cultured CD8+ T cells from PBMCs, collected from culture after CMV antigen stimulation. These receptors originate from a human donor in good health (CMV status not recorded). Some clones in this sample may be carry-over from other donors' samples. The CDR3 runs from the conserved cysteine through the conserved F or W. Each record gives: CDR3 DNA, CDR3 protein, clone size, D gene, J gene, V gene. A D gene is named only where the DNA matches it firmly. Expanded clones are given a class, and other clones once, few, many or no size at all.

cdr3_nt: TGTGCCAGCAGTTTAGGTGCGGGGGCTGGCTATGGCTACACCTTC; cdr3_aa: CASSLGAGAGYGYTF; clone_size: few; d_call: -; j_call: TRBJ1-2; v_call: TRBV27
cdr3_nt: TGTGCCAGCAGTGGGACAGGCCTTTACTACAATGAGCAGTTCTTC; cdr3_aa: CASSGTGLYYNEQFF; clone_size: few; d_call: TRBD1; j_call: TRBJ2-1; v_call: TRBV27
cdr3_nt: TGCAGTGCTCCCACTCGGAACACCGGGGAGCTGTTTTTT; cdr3_aa: CSAPTRNTGELFF; clone_size: -; d_call: -; j_call: TRBJ2-2; v_call: TRBV20-1
cdr3_nt: TGTGCCAGCAGTGAATTTATGAGGACAGGGGTAGGCTACACCTTC; cdr3_aa: CASSEFMRTGVGYTF; clone_size: -; d_call: TRBD1; j_call: TRBJ1-2; v_call: TRBV25-1
cdr3_nt: TGTGACAGCAGTCATAGCGGGGGGCTCACAGATACGCAGTATTTT; cdr3_aa: CDSSHSGGLTDTQYF; clone_size: -; d_call: TRBD2; j_call: TRBJ2-3; v_call: TRBV12-3/TRBV12-4
cdr3_nt: TGTGCCAGCAGCCCCCAGAGGGAGACCCAGTACTTC; cdr3_aa: CASSPQRETQYF; clone_size: -; d_call: -; j_call: TRBJ2-5; v_call: TRBV13
cdr3_nt: TGTGCCAGCAGTACTCTTACAGGGGATAGCAATCAGCCCCAGCATTTT; cdr3_aa: CASSTLTGDSNQPQHF; clone_size: -; d_call: TRBD1; j_call: TRBJ1-5; v_call: TRBV6-2/TRBV6-3
cdr3_nt: TGTGCCAGCAGCTTGGGGTCATTACTGTTTTTT; cdr3_aa: CASSLGSLLFF; clone_size: many; d_call: -; j_call: TRBJ1-4; v_call: TRBV7-2
cdr3_nt: TGCGCCAGCAGCCAAGGGCTGAGGGCGGACAACTCCGGGGAGCTGTTTTTT; cdr3_aa: CASSQGLRADNSGELFF; clone_size: -; d_call: -; j_call: TRBJ2-2; v_call: TRBV4-3
cdr3_nt: TGTGCCAGCAGCCCCCGCCTAGGCGGGGGAGGAAATGAGCAGTTCTTC; cdr3_aa: CASSPRLGGGGNEQFF; clone_size: -; d_call: TRBD2; j_call: TRBJ2-1; v_call: TRBV7-2
cdr3_nt: TGTGCCAGCAACACCCCGGGACTAGCGAGAAACATTCAGTACTTC; cdr3_aa: CASNTPGLARNIQYF; clone_size: many; d_call: TRBD2; j_call: TRBJ2-4; v_call: TRBV7-2
cdr3_nt: TGTGCCACCAGATCATACAACACCGGGGAGCTGTTTTTT; cdr3_aa: CATRSYNTGELFF; clone_size: -; d_call: -; j_call: TRBJ2-2; v_call: TRBV6-6
cdr3_nt: TGTGCCAGCAGCTCCCACGGGAAGGAAGAGACCCAGTACTTC; cdr3_aa: CASSSHGKEETQYF; clone_size: many; d_call: -; j_call: TRBJ2-5; v_call: TRBV7-9
cdr3_nt: TGTGCCAGCAGTCTCACCGGGACACCGAATGAGCAGTTCTTC; cdr3_aa: CASSLTGTPNEQFF; clone_size: -; d_call: -; j_call: TRBJ2-1; v_call: TRBV12-3/TRBV12-4
cdr3_nt: TGCGCCAGCAGCTACGACAGGGCAGAGCAGTTCTTC; cdr3_aa: CASSYDRAEQFF; clone_size: once; d_call: TRBD1; j_call: TRBJ2-1; v_call: TRBV5-1
cdr3_nt: TGTGCCAGCAGCTACAACAGGGAGGCGCAGTTCTTC; cdr3_aa: CASSYNREAQFF; clone_size: few; d_call: -; j_call: TRBJ2-1; v_call: TRBV7-6
cdr3_nt: TGTGCCAGTAGTATAGGCCTAGCGGGAGGGCCGGAGCAGTTCTTC; cdr3_aa: CASSIGLAGGPEQFF; clone_size: few; d_call: TRBD2; j_call: TRBJ2-1; v_call: TRBV19
cdr3_nt: TGTGCCAGCAGTGAATTGGGAGCAGATCAAGAGACCCAGTACTTC; cdr3_aa: CASSELGADQETQYF; clone_size: few; d_call: -; j_call: TRBJ2-5; v_call: TRBV6-1
cdr3_nt: TGCAGTGCTAGAGGAGAAAGCGGGGAGCTGTTTTTT; cdr3_aa: CSARGESGELFF; clone_size: -; d_call: -; j_call: TRBJ2-2; v_call: TRBV20-1
cdr3_nt: TGCGCCAGCAGCCGAACGGACAGTTTGAACACTGAAGCTTTCTTT; cdr3_aa: CASSRTDSLNTEAFF; clone_size: few; d_call: -; j_call: TRBJ1-1; v_call: TRBV4-1
cdr3_nt: TGTGCCAGCACCCCCTTGGAGGACTGGGGCAATGAGCAGTTCTTC; cdr3_aa: CASTPLEDWGNEQFF; clone_size: few; d_call: -; j_call: TRBJ2-1; v_call: TRBV27
cdr3_nt: TGTGCCAGCAGTAACGACAGGGGGTACATTCAGTACTTC; cdr3_aa: CASSNDRGYIQYF; clone_size: -; d_call: TRBD1; j_call: TRBJ2-4; v_call: TRBV27
cdr3_nt: TGTGCCAGCAGCTTGGTGAGAGGGGGCGCGACAGATACGCAGTATTTT; cdr3_aa: CASSLVRGGATDTQYF; clone_size: -; d_call: TRBD1; j_call: TRBJ2-3; v_call: TRBV5-5
cdr3_nt: TGTGCCAGCAGTCTTGGGATCACCTACAATGAGCAGTTCTTC; cdr3_aa: CASSLGITYNEQFF; clone_size: -; d_call: -; j_call: TRBJ2-1; v_call: TRBV12-3/TRBV12-4
cdr3_nt: TGTGCCAGCAGCTTAGAGGGACAGGGAGATCAGCCCCAGCATTTT; cdr3_aa: CASSLEGQGDQPQHF; clone_size: few; d_call: TRBD1; j_call: TRBJ1-5; v_call: TRBV7-2
cdr3_nt: TGTGCCAGCAGGGTCGGACAGGGGGTCACAGATACGCAGTATTTT; cdr3_aa: CASRVGQGVTDTQYF; clone_size: few; d_call: TRBD1; j_call: TRBJ2-3; v_call: TRBV6-1
cdr3_nt: TGTGCCAGCAGCTTATTCAAGCGGGGGGGAAATACGCAGTATTTT; cdr3_aa: CASSLFKRGGNTQYF; clone_size: few; d_call: TRBD2; j_call: TRBJ2-3; v_call: TRBV13
cdr3_nt: TGTGCCAGCAGCTCTGGGGCGCGTGGAGGGACTAAAGAGACCCAGTACTTC; cdr3_aa: CASSSGARGGTKETQYF; clone_size: few; d_call: TRBD2; j_call: TRBJ2-5; v_call: TRBV7-2
cdr3_nt: TGTGCCATCAGTGAGTCGACGGACGAGCAGTACTTC; cdr3_aa: CAISESTDEQYF; clone_size: -; d_call: -; j_call: TRBJ2-7; v_call: TRBV10-3
cdr3_nt: TGCGCCAGCAGCCAAGATCGAACCGCTCAAGAGACCCAGTACTTC; cdr3_aa: CASSQDRTAQETQYF; clone_size: few; d_call: -; j_call: TRBJ2-5; v_call: TRBV4-1
cdr3_nt: TGTGCCAGCAGCAAGGACAGGGCCAAAGGAGGGGAAAAACTGTTTTTT; cdr3_aa: CASSKDRAKGGEKLFF; clone_size: -; d_call: TRBD1; j_call: TRBJ1-4; v_call: TRBV5-4
cdr3_nt: TGCGCCAGCAGCCAAAATTCGCAGGGCCTCACAGATACGCAGTATTTT; cdr3_aa: CASSQNSQGLTDTQYF; clone_size: few; d_call: -; j_call: TRBJ2-3; v_call: TRBV4-3
cdr3_nt: TGTGCCAGCAGAATATCGATAGACGAGCAGTACTTC; cdr3_aa: CASRISIDEQYF; clone_size: -; d_call: -; j_call: TRBJ2-7; v_call: TRBV6-1
cdr3_nt: TGCGCCAGCGATATTGGCGGTCTAGCTTTCTTT; cdr3_aa: CASDIGGLAFF; clone_size: few; d_call: -; j_call: TRBJ1-1; v_call: TRBV4-1
cdr3_nt: TGTGCCAGCATACGAAGTCCGGGAGCCACCGGGGAGCTGTTTTTT; cdr3_aa: CASIRSPGATGELFF; clone_size: -; d_call: -; j_call: TRBJ2-2; v_call: TRBV27